A single T cell receptor beta chain is shown here with its context. TCRdb keeps only in-frame clones here, not all; method: immunoSEQ multiplex PCR. This sample carries 200,000 or so clones, 84% of them seen once, and the ten largest clones take less than 6.5%. This record belongs to a study of blood T cell repertoires in COVID-19. Germline CDR1 MNHEY, CDR2 SMNVEV (reference sequence). V shed 5 bases, J shed 6 bases, and the junction held 5 bases outside the gene matches. The CDR3 sequence is 15 residues long. The chain carries TRBV27 and TRBJ1-4, with TRBD1 identical over 11 bases. The clonotype was recovered from an older woman with active or convalescent COVID-19. Sequenced material: peripheral blood. The CDR3 DNA sequence: TGTGCCAGCAGTACCCGGACAGGGGGCCATGAAAAACTGTTTTTT. Protein sequence: CASSTRTGGHEKLFF. The full variable domain, completed using reference TRBV27 and TRBJ1-4, is EAQVTQNPRYLITVTGKKLTVTCSQNMNHEYMSWYRQDPGLGLRQIYYSMNVEVTDKGDVPEGYKVSRKEKRNFPLILESPSPNQTSLYFCASSTRTGGHEKLFFGSGTQLSVL.